These 4 T cell receptor beta chains originate from one sample sequenced in a study of blood T cell repertoires in COVID-19. Sequencing was performed with immunoSEQ multiplex PCR; in TCRdb, only in-frame clones are kept and a portion is missing. The profile shows about 350,000 clones, around nine tenths of them singletons. The sample was peripheral blood. Receptor source: a woman aged 55 to 70 with COVID-19, enrolled during active disease.

The chain uses TRBV30 and TRBJ2-2; no clear D gene. The germline V gene has CDR1 GTSNPN and CDR2 SVGIG (reference sequence). V lost 2 bases to trimming and J lost 5 bases, with 15 bases between them. The CDR3 contains 15 residues. CDR3 nucleotides: TGTGCCTGGAGTATTCTAGAGGCTCTGACCGGGGAGCTGTTTTTT. Translated: CAWSILEALTGELFF.

This chain uses TRBV10-2 with TRBJ2-5, with TRBD2 matching 8 bases. The germline CDR1 and CDR2 sequences are WSHSY and SAAADI. CDR3 length equals 16 residues. Trimming at V came to 3 bases and at J to 4 bases, leaving 10 bases not matched to a gene. CDR3 sequence (DNA): TGCGCCAGCAGTGATTGGGCGGGGGGCTACGGAGAGACCCAGTACTTC. Its protein product is CASSDWAGGYGETQYF.

The sample holds one count of this clone. The rearrangement uses TRBV11-2 and TRBJ1-2, with D possibly TRBD1 on 5 matching bases. CDR1 is SGHAT, CDR2 FQNNGV, per germline. This CDR3 has 19 amino acids. V lost 0 bases and J 0 bases, leaving 20 bases between the germline ends. This chain's CDR3 is CASSLEPKSTALANYGYTF. CDR3 coding DNA: TGTGCCAGCAGCTTAGAACCCAAATCGACAGCGTTAGCTAACTATGGCTACACCTTC.

The V and J genes are TRBV19 and TRBJ2-4; 8 nucleotides line up with TRBD1. The junction had 12 bases not matched to a gene; V was cut back by 3 bases and J by 5 bases. Germline CDR1 reads LNHDA; CDR2 reads SQIVND (reference sequence). This CDR3 region has 17 residues. The chain's CDR3 is CASSISDRARLENIQYF. CDR3 bases: TGTGCCAGTAGTATCTCGGACAGGGCGCGCTTAGAAAACATTCAGTACTTC.